This T cell receptor beta chain was captured in a study of shared clonotypes between healthy human individuals. Study summary: Contributing individuals were a couple of females and a few males aged 18 to 49.

A split of CD4+ cells into CD45RA+ naive and CD45RA-negative memory subsets was performed. It was across several immunoSEQ plates that each subset's genomic DNA was evenly split. Assay used: immunoSEQ multiplex PCR; TCRdb lists only in-frame clones, some missing. The sample comprises about 2.5 million clones, around 90% of which are singletons, and roughly 0.34% rests with the top ten. This clonotype was sampled from a man aged 18 to 29 in good health. Some clones in this sample may be carry-over from other donors' samples. The sequenced sample consisted of naive CD4+ T cells from PBMCs. The subset is: CD45RA+ positively selected.

This chain's CDR3 is CASSDVGFGTDTQYF. In DNA, the CDR3 is TGTGCCAGCAGTGACGTAGGGTTCGGAACAGATACGCAGTATTTT. This chain connects TRBV6-1 to TRBJ2-3; D remains ambiguous. The CDR3 spans 15 residues. Trimming stripped 3 bases from V and 3 bases from J, with 13 bases between. From germline, CDR1 is MNHNS and CDR2 SASEGT.